Only a few counts were recorded for the clone carrying this T cell receptor beta chain. This CDR3 is built from 17 residues. The J segment lost 1 base and the V segment lost 4 bases, leaving 11 bases of the junction unmatched. CDR1 and CDR2 (germline): SGHRS, YFSETQ. The source of the sample is a study of blood T cell repertoires in COVID-19. Generated by immunoSEQ multiplex PCR, the TCRdb table keeps only in-frame clones and is missing some. The table shows roughly 230,000 clones, with 90% occurring only once. Sequenced input: peripheral blood. The chain recombines TRBV5-1 with TRBJ1-1, with 9 bases aligning to TRBD1. The source is a woman aged 60-75 years with COVID-19, enrolled during active disease. The DNA for the CDR3 is TGCGCCAGCAGCAGACCCCTAGGACAGGGGACGAACACTGAAGCTTTCTTT. Its translation is CASSRPLGQGTNTEAFF.